This T cell receptor beta chain was captured by sequencing in a study of OX40 agonist ivuxolimab in advanced cancers. Findings of the study overall: Patients with a partial response at 0.1-3.0 mg/kg had among the lowest clonal expansion.

Trimming removed 5 bases at V and 0 bases at J, with 15 bases between. CDR1 and CDR2 from the germline V gene are SEHNR and FQNEAQ (reference sequence). The CDR3 length is 16 residues. The table came from immunoSEQ multiplex PCR; TCRdb's copy has only in-frame clones and leaves some out. The sample holds 75,000 to 95,000 clones, more than 80% seen once. Autoimmune disease history or systemic immunosuppression led to patients being barred. Points on this clone: The antigen is unknown.

The TCR was taken from an adult with an advanced solid tumor such as melanoma, head and neck, liver or kidney cancer. Sequenced material: CD4+ or CD8+ T cells sorted from blood, taken in a trial of the OX40 agonist ivuxolimab. The chain links TRBV7-9 to TRBJ2-3; possibly TRBD1 for D (5 bases). The CDR3 bases are TGTGCCAGCAGCCCAGAAGCCACAGGCAGCACAGATACGCAGTATTTT. It specifies CASSPEATGSTDTQYF.